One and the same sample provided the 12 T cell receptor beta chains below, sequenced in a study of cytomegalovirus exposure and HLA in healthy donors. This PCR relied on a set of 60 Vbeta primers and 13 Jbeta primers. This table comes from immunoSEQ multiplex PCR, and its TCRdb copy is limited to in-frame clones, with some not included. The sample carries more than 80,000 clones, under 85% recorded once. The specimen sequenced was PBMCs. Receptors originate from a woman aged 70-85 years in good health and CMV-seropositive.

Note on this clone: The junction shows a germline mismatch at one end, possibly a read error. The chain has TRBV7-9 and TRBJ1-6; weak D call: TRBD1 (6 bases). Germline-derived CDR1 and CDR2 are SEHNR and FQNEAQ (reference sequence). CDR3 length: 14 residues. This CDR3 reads CSSSLQGIDSPLHF. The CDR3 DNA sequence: TGTTCCAGCAGCTTACAGGGCATCGATTCACCCCTCCACTTT.

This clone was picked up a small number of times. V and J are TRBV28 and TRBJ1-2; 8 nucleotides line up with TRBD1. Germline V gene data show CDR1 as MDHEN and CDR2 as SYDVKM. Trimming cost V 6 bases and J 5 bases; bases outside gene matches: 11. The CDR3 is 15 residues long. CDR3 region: CASRGQDTAGYGYTF. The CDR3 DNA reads TGTGCCAGCAGGGGACAGGATACGGCCGGGTATGGCTACACCTTC.

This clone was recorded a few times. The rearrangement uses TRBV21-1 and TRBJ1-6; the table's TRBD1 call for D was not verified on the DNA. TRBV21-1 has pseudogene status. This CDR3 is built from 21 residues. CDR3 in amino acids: CASSKVLIRGQVNLSDSPLHF. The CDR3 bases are TGTGCCAGCAGCAAAGTCTTAATAAGGGGACAGGTTAATTTGAGCGATTCACCCCTCCACTTT.

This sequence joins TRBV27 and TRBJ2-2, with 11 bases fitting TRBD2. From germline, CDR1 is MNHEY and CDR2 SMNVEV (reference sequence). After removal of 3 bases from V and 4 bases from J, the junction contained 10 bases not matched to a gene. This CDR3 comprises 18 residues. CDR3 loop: CASSFDGSGRASTGELFF. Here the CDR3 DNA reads TGTGCCAGCAGTTTCGATGGTAGCGGGAGGGCCAGCACCGGGGAGCTGTTTTTT.

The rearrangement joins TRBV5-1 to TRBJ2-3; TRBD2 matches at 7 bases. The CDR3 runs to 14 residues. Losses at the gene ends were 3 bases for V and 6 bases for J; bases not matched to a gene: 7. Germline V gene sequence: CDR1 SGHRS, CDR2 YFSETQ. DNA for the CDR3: TGCGCCAGCAGCTCGGGAGGTGTATGGGATACGCAGTATTTT. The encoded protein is CASSSGGVWDTQYF.

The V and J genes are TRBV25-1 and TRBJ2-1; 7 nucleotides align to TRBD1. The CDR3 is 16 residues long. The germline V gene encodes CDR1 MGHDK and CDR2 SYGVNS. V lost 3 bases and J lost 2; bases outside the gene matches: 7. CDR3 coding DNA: TGTGCCAGCAGTGATACAAGGGGGCGCACCTACAATGAGCAGTTCTTC. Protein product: CASSDTRGRTYNEQFF.

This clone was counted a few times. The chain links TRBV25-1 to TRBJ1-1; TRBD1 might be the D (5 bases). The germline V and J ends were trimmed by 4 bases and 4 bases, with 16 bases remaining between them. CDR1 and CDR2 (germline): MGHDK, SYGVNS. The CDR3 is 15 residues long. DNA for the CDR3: TGTGCCAGCAGTGCCCACAGAGGGACTGGCACTGAAGCTTTCTTT. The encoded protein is CASSAHRGTGTEAFF.

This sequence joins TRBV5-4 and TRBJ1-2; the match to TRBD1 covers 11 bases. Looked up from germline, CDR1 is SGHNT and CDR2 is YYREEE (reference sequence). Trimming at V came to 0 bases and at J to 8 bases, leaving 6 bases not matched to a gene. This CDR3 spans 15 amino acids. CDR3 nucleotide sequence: TGTGCCAGCAGCTTGGGTGGGACAGGGGGGCGAGGCTACACCTTC. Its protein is CASSLGGTGGRGYTF.

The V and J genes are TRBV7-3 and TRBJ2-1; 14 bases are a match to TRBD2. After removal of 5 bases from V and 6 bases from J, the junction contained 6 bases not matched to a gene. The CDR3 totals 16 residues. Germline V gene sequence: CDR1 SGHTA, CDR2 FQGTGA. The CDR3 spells CASSVQGLAGVNEQFF. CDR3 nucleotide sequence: TGTGCCAGCAGCGTACAGGGACTAGCGGGGGTCAATGAGCAGTTCTTC.

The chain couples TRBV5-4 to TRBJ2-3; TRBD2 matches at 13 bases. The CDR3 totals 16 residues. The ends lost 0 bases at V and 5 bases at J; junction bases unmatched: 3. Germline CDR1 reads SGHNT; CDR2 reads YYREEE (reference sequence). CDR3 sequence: CASSLGLAGGIDTQYF. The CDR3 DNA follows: TGTGCCAGCAGCTTGGGACTAGCGGGGGGTATAGATACGCAGTATTTT.

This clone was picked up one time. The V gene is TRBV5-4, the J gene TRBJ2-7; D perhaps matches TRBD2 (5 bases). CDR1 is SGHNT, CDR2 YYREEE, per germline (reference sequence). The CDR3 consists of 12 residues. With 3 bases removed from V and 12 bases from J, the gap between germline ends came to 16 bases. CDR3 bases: TGTGCCAGCAGCTCTCTACTAGGCAACGTGTACTTC. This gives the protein CASSSLLGNVYF.

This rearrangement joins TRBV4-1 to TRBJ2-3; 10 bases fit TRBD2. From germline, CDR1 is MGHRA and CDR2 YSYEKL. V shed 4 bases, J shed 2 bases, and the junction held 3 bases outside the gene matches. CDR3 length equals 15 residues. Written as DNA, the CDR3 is TGCGCCAGCAGCCTCCTAGCGGGAGACACAGATACGCAGTATTTT. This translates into CASSLLAGDTDTQYF.